The rows below give T cell receptor beta chains drawn from one sample of a study of shared clonotypes between healthy human individuals. Some clones are missing from TCRdb's copy, which holds only in-frame ones; the method was immunoSEQ multiplex PCR. The sample includes around 1.5 million clones, approximately 98% seen only once; the top ten take roughly 0.4%. The sample consisted of naive CD4+ T cells sorted from blood. The origin of the receptors is a man aged 25-40 years in good health. Both conserved end residues are part of each CDR3. D genes are given only for firm matches. Part of the rows lack a size; the others show once, few, many or a class for expanded clones.

TRBJ2-1 . TRBV5-1 TRBD2 TGCGCCAGCAGCTCAGGACTAGGCTCCTACAATGAGCAGTTCTTC CASSSGLGSYNEQFF
TRBJ1-2 . TRBV28 . TGTGCCAGCAGTTTACATCCAGTCCCGACCAACTATGGCTACACCTTC CASSLHPVPTNYGYTF
TRBJ2-1 once TRBV7-9 . TGTGCCAGCAGCTCCCGCAGTGAGCAGTTCTTC CASSSRSEQFF
TRBJ1-4 . TRBV6-5 . TGTGCCAGCAGCTCCAGGTTACCTAATGAAAAACTGTTTTTT CASSSRLPNEKLFF
TRBJ2-1 once TRBV9 TRBD2 TGTGCCAGCAGCGCGACGAAAGGAGGACTAGCCTACAATGAGCAGTTCTTC CASSATKGGLAYNEQFF
TRBJ2-7 once TRBV5-5 . TGTGCCAGCAGCAATTCCGGGAACTACGAGCAGTACTTC CASSNSGNYEQYF
TRBJ1-2 once TRBV28 TRBD1 TGTGCCAGCAACTCCCCGGGACAGGGCGGAACTGGCTACACCTTC CASNSPGQGGTGYTF
TRBJ1-2 . TRBV7-2 . TGTGCCAGCAGCTTGGATTCTAACTATGGCTACACCTTC CASSLDSNYGYTF
TRBJ1-4 . TRBV4-1 TRBD1 TGCGCCAGCAGCCAAGGTCGGGACAGAAAGGAAAAACTGTTTTTT CASSQGRDRKEKLFF
TRBJ2-7 . TRBV5-1 TRBD1 TGCGCCAGCAGCTTGGAGGGACAGGGACGAAACGAGCAGTACTTC CASSLEGQGRNEQYF
TRBJ2-7 . TRBV11-2 . TGTGCCAGCAGCTATGGGACCGGGACATGGACGGACGAGCAGTACTTC CASSYGTGTWTDEQYF
TRBJ2-7 . TRBV2 . TGTGCCAGCACCTCAGTCCTCCAAGTTGACGAGCAGTACTTC CASTSVLQVDEQYF
TRBJ1-1 . TRBV5-1 . TGCGCCAGCAGCGCGGTCGGGCTGGGGAGCACTGAAGCTTTCTTT CASSAVGLGSTEAFF
TRBJ2-1 . TRBV6-1 . TGTGCCAGCAGTGCGCAGGGTGGGGTAGGGGAGCAGTTCTTC CASSAQGGVGEQFF
TRBJ1-5 . TRBV6-1 . TGTGCCAGCAGTGATGAAGTAAAACAGCCCCAGCATTTT CASSDEVKQPQHF
TRBJ1-1 once TRBV5-1 TRBD1 TGCGCCAGCAGCTTTGGAGCCACAGGGGGAACTGAAGCTTTCTTT CASSFGATGGTEAFF
TRBJ2-1 . TRBV9 TRBD2 TGTGCCAGCAGCGTAGGTCCTAGCGGGGTCTACAATGAGCAGTTCTTC CASSVGPSGVYNEQFF